The TCR beta chain described here comes from a study of monozygotic twins with cystic fibrosis. The germline gives CDR1 LGHNA, CDR2 YNFKEQ. The CDR3 has 14 residues. V was clipped by 1 base and J by 5 bases; unmatched bases: 3. Some clones are missing from TCRdb's copy, which holds only in-frame ones; the method was immunoSEQ multiplex PCR. This sample yields over 20,000 clones, of which 97% are seen a single time; under 0.15% belongs to the top ten. The rearrangement joins TRBV4-2 to TRBJ2-7; 9 positions agree with TRBD2. The sequencing input was blood. The sequence came from a girl aged 5-17 years with cystic fibrosis. The CDR3 spells CASSQARGRDEQYF. DNA of the CDR3: TGTGCCAGCAGCCAAGCTCGCGGGAGGGACGAGCAGTACTTC.